The 32 T cell receptor beta chains in this list originate from one sample, sequenced in a study of shared clonotypes between healthy human individuals. The repertoire was sequenced with immunoSEQ multiplex PCR; TCRdb's copy has only in-frame clones and lacks some. The table has 2 million to 2.5 million clones, around 95% seen once; the top ten hold about 0.13%. The sample comprised naive CD4+ T cells sorted from blood. Subset of the sample: CD45RA+ positively selected. Every receptor here comes from a man aged 18-30 years in good health.

The chain has TRBV11-2 and TRBJ2-7; 10 bases line up with TRBD2. Germline CDR1 reads SGHAT; CDR2 reads FQNNGV. The CDR3 runs to 15 residues. V shed 3 bases, J shed 1 base, and the junction held 3 bases outside the gene matches. CDR3 protein: CASSFLAGVSYEQYF. As DNA, the CDR3 is TGTGCCAGCAGCTTTCTAGCGGGAGTTTCCTACGAGCAGTACTTC.

The V and J genes are TRBV28 and TRBJ2-2; D is perhaps TRBD1 (6 bases). There are 12 residues in the CDR3. V shed 5 bases and J shed 5 bases, with 6 bases lying between them. Germline V lookup: CDR1 MDHEN, CDR2 SYDVKM. CDR3 DNA: TGTGCCAGCAGTCAGGGGACCGGGGAGCTGTTTTTT. Encoded protein: CASSQGTGELFF.

The CDR3 DNA follows: TGTGCCAGCGGACAAGGGCAGGGCTGGCCGCAGTACTTC. It is translated as CASGQGQGWPQYF. The chain carries TRBV6-1 and TRBJ2-7; D perhaps matches TRBD1 (5 bases). This CDR3 contains 13 residues. Trimming took 8 bases from V and 9 from J, leaving 20 bases between them. Germline CDR1 is MNHNS and CDR2 is SASEGT.

The chain links TRBV5-1 to TRBJ2-3; D might be TRBD2 (6 bases). Deletions cut 0 bases from V and 6 bases from J, with 17 bases between. Looked up from germline, CDR1 is SGHRS and CDR2 is YFSETQ. This CDR3 contains 16 residues. This CDR3 reads CASSLASGTFTDTQYF. CDR3 nucleotide sequence: TGCGCCAGCAGCTTGGCCTCGGGGACTTTCACGGATACGCAGTATTTT.

This sequence joins TRBV28 and TRBJ1-4; the D gene is possibly TRBD1 (5 bases). The ends were cut back, 3 bases at V and 10 bases at J, with 12 bases in the middle. Germline V gene sequence: CDR1 MDHEN, CDR2 SYDVKM. This CDR3 spans 13 amino acids. The CDR3 DNA sequence: TGTGCCAGCAGTTTGCAGGGCCCCGTAAAACTGTTTTTT. It specifies CASSLQGPVKLFF.

The chain carries TRBV30 and TRBJ2-1; D possibly uses TRBD1 or TRBD2 (6 bases each). The CDR3 sequence is 14 residues long. The germline CDR1 and CDR2 sequences are GTSNPN and SVGIG (reference sequence). V shed 4 bases and J shed 7 bases, with 17 bases lying between them. CDR3 coding DNA: TGTGCCTGGAATTTGAGGGGGGTTTTAAATGAGCAGTTCTTC. This sequence encodes CAWNLRGVLNEQFF. The variable domain in full, completed from reference TRBV30 and TRBJ2-1, reads SQTIHQWPATLVQPVGSPLSLECTVEGTSNPNLYWYRQAAGRGLQLLFYSVGIGQISSEVPQNLSASRPQDRQFILSSKKLLLSDSGFYLCAWNLRGVLNEQFFGPGTRLTVL.

This sequence joins TRBV18 and TRBJ1-1; D is perhaps TRBD1 (5 bases). Germline values: CDR1 KGHSH, CDR2 LQKENI. With 3 bases removed from V and 4 bases from J, the gap between germline ends came to 15 bases. The CDR3 has 15 amino acids. CDR3 residues: CASSPRDSQITEAFF. The CDR3 region has the DNA TGTGCCAGCTCACCGAGAGACAGTCAAATCACTGAAGCTTTCTTT. Full variable domain (missing parts from reference TRBV18 and TRBJ1-1): NAGVMQNPRHLVRRRGQEARLRCSPMKGHSHVYWYRQLPEEGLKFMVYLQKENIIDESGMPKERFSAEFPKEGPSILRIQQVVRGDSAAYFCASSPRDSQITEAFFGQGTRLTVV.

This clone was seen a single time. V usage is TRBV6-1 and J usage is TRBJ2-7; 10 bases line up with TRBD2. The CDR3 runs 16 residues. Germline values: CDR1 MNHNS, CDR2 SASEGT. With V trimmed by 3 bases and J by 2 bases, 7 bases remained unmatched. This chain's CDR3 is CASSEGGSGRAYEQYF. The DNA of the CDR3 is TGTGCCAGCAGTGAGGGGGGGAGCGGGAGGGCCTACGAGCAGTACTTC.

V usage is TRBV5-4 and J usage is TRBJ2-5; no definite D call. Trimming shortened V by 4 bases and J by 7 bases, and 14 bases separated the two germline ends. The germline CDR1 and CDR2 sequences are SGHNT and YYREEE (reference sequence). CDR3 size: 13 residues. CDR3 sequence reads: CASSRVAYGTQYF. The CDR3 DNA is TGTGCCAGCAGCAGGGTCGCTTATGGGACCCAGTACTTC. The entire variable domain, with the rest obtained from reference TRBV5-4 and TRBJ2-5, is as follows: ETGVTQSPTHLIKTRGQQVTLRCSSQSGHNTVSWYQQALGQGPQFIFQYYREEENGRGNFPPRFSGLQFPNYSSELNVNALELDDSALYLCASSRVAYGTQYFGPGTRLLVL.

V gene TRBV10-3 combines with J gene TRBJ2-5; TRBD2 might be the D (6 bases). Trimming stripped 4 bases from V and 2 bases from J, with 14 bases between. The germline V gene encodes CDR1 ENHRY and CDR2 SYGVKD. CDR3 length: 15 residues. CDR3 bases: TGTGCCATCAGTGGAAATAGCGGATCTCAAGAGACCCAGTACTTC. It yields the protein CAISGNSGSQETQYF.

V is TRBV5-4 and J is TRBJ2-7, with 8 bases lining up with TRBD2. This CDR3 comprises 16 residues. Germline values: CDR1 SGHNT, CDR2 YYREEE (reference sequence). Trimming cost V 4 bases and J 7 bases; bases outside gene matches: 16. The chain's CDR3 is CASSRVPTSAGEEQYF. As DNA, the CDR3 is TGTGCCAGCAGCCGCGTCCCGACTAGCGCTGGGGAAGAGCAGTACTTC.

About this clone itself: The same CDR3 also results from other DNA sequences found in this sample. The chain uses TRBV6-5 and TRBJ1-2; 11 bases line up with TRBD1. Germline V gene sequence: CDR1 MNHEY, CDR2 SVGAGI. Unmatched junction bases numbered 4, after V lost 5 bases and J lost 5 bases. The CDR3 is 14 amino acids. CDR3: CASSRTGGVYGYTF. The DNA for the CDR3 is TGTGCCAGCAGTAGGACAGGGGGCGTATATGGCTACACCTTC.

The CDR3 region has the DNA TGTGCCATCAGTGACTCCAGGGGCCATAATGAAAAACTGTTTTTT. Protein product: CAISDSRGHNEKLFF. V is TRBV10-3 and J is TRBJ1-4; D may be TRBD1 (6 bases). The CDR3 loop spans 15 amino acids. Per germline, CDR1 ENHRY and CDR2 SYGVKD. V lost 3 bases to trimming and J lost 4 bases, with 12 bases between them.

As for this clone: Additional DNA sequences in this sample encode the identical CDR3. The gene calls are TRBV5-1 and TRBJ2-3; possible D gene TRBD2, 6 bases. Trimming left V 5 bases short and J 0 bases short, with 10 bases between. The CDR3 has 14 residues. CDR1 and CDR2 (germline): SGHRS, YFSETQ. CDR3 sequence: CASSSGTSTDTQYF. CDR3 coding DNA: TGCGCCAGCAGTTCCGGGACTAGCACAGATACGCAGTATTTT.

About this clone itself: Other DNA sequences of this sample code for an identical CDR3. The genes are TRBV7-9 and TRBJ2-3, with 11 positions matching TRBD2. V trimming: 2 bases; J trimming: 2 bases; junction bases outside the gene matches: 3. Germline-derived CDR1 and CDR2 are SEHNR and FQNEAQ (reference sequence). The CDR3 runs 16 residues. The CDR3 DNA reads TGTGCCAGCAGCTTAACTAGCGGGGGATCCACAGATACGCAGTATTTT. This gives the protein CASSLTSGGSTDTQYF.

Of note for this clone: The same CDR3 also results from other DNA sequences found in this sample. The J gene is TRBJ2-5, the V gene TRBV5-1; D uncertain. There are 14 residues in the CDR3. V was trimmed by 0 bases and J by 1 base, leaving 7 bases between them. In germline, CDR1 is SGHRS, CDR2 YFSETQ. Written as DNA, the CDR3 is TGCGCCAGCAGCTTGGTGGGCCTCCAAGAGACCCAGTACTTC. It translates to CASSLVGLQETQYF.

CDR3 DNA: TGTGCCAGCACCCCGCGGGGGACCCGGGAAAAACTGTTTTTT. Translation gives CASTPRGTREKLFF. This chain links TRBV28 with TRBJ1-4; maybe TRBD1 (5 bases). This CDR3 has 14 residues. Trimming left V 7 bases short and J 8 bases short, with 17 bases between. The germline V gene has CDR1 MDHEN and CDR2 SYDVKM.

The CDR3 sequence is CATWDGGYTF. The CDR3 coding sequence is TGTGCCACCTGGGACGGTGGCTACACCTTC. The chain joins TRBV6-5 to TRBJ1-2, with D possibly being TRBD1 (5 bases). Per germline, CDR1 MNHEY and CDR2 SVGAGI. The CDR3 is 10 amino acids. V lost 10 bases and J 7 bases, leaving 10 bases between the germline ends.

The CDR3 coding sequence is TGTGCCACCAGCAGAGACGGGTTAGAGACCCAGTACTTC. The encoded protein is CATSRDGLETQYF. J is TRBJ2-5 and V is TRBV15, with D unclear. CDR3 length: 13 residues. The germline V gene has CDR1 LNHNV and CDR2 YYDKDF (reference sequence). V was pared by 0 bases and J by 4 bases, with 6 bases between.

V gene TRBV18 combines with J gene TRBJ1-2, with a tentative D call TRBD1 (6 bases). This CDR3 spans 16 amino acids. The ends were cut back, 3 bases at V and 6 bases at J, with 20 bases in the middle. Looked up from germline, CDR1 is KGHSH and CDR2 is LQKENI. The CDR3 bases are TGTGCCAGCTCACCGACTCGGAGCAGGGGCCTAGATGGCTACACCTTC. Translating gives CASSPTRSRGLDGYTF.

The rearrangement joins TRBV10-3 to TRBJ2-2; 7 positions agree with TRBD1. This CDR3 region has 17 residues. The germline gives CDR1 ENHRY, CDR2 SYGVKD. The J segment lost 5 bases and the V segment lost 2 bases, leaving 11 bases of the junction unmatched. CDR3 protein: CAISERVLTGNTGELFF. The CDR3 nucleotides are TGTGCCATCAGTGAGCGGGTGCTGACAGGGAATACCGGGGAGCTGTTTTTT.

Comment on this clone: Other DNA sequences in the sample encode the same CDR3. V usage is TRBV5-6 and J usage is TRBJ1-5; D is unresolved. This CDR3 contains 14 residues. The V gene lost 0 bases and the J gene lost 3 bases, with 7 bases spanning the gap. CDR1 and CDR2 from the germline V gene are SGHDT and YYEEEE. DNA of the CDR3: TGTGCCAGCAGCTTGGGGCAGTTCAATCAGCCCCAGCATTTT. This gives the protein CASSLGQFNQPQHF.

The chain joins TRBV14 to TRBJ2-7; 8 bases agree with TRBD1. V shed 5 bases, J shed 0 bases, and the junction held 6 bases outside the gene matches. CDR3 length: 15 residues. Germline V CDR1 and CDR2: SGHDN, FVKESK. For the CDR3, the DNA is TGTGCCAGCAGCTCGGGACAGGCATACTCCTACGAGCAGTACTTC. This encodes CASSSGQAYSYEQYF.

On this clone itself: A much more abundant neighbour one base away suggests this may be a read error. This chain joins TRBV25-1 and TRBJ1-1, with D unresolved. Germline-derived CDR1 and CDR2 are MGHDK and SYGVNS. V lost 4 bases and J lost 3, with 3 bases in between. This CDR3 is 11 amino acids long. In DNA, the CDR3 is TGTGCCAGCAGTGGGTACACTGAAGCTTTCTTT. Its translation is CASSGYTEAFF.

V gene TRBV5-4 combines with J gene TRBJ2-7, with 10 bases aligning to TRBD1. The CDR3 covers 15 residues. Trimming took 3 bases from V and 3 from J; bases not matched to a gene: 6. Germline V gene data show CDR1 as SGHNT and CDR2 as YYREEE (reference sequence). DNA for the CDR3: TGTGCCAGCAGCTCCTGGACAGGGGGGAACTACGAGCAGTACTTC. This encodes CASSSWTGGNYEQYF.

Here the CDR3 reads CASSQFPTGAQETQYF. The DNA for the CDR3 is TGCGCCAGCAGCCAATTCCCCACAGGGGCCCAAGAGACCCAGTACTTC. The chain couples TRBV4-1 to TRBJ2-5; 7 bases agree with TRBD1. The CDR3 length is 16 residues. CDR1 is MGHRA and CDR2 is YSYEKL in the germline V gene. V shed 2 bases, J shed 1 base, and the junction held 7 bases outside the gene matches.

The chain employs TRBV6-1 and TRBJ2-2, with 10 bases fitting TRBD2. V was clipped by 2 bases and J by 1 base; unmatched bases: 4. From germline, CDR1 is MNHNS and CDR2 SASEGT. This CDR3 contains 17 residues. CDR3 DNA: TGTGCCAGCAGTGAATTAATAGCGGGAGGGAACACCGGGGAGCTGTTTTTT. This translates into CASSELIAGGNTGELFF.

The chain uses TRBV5-6 and TRBJ2-5, with a weak D call TRBD2 (6 bases). CDR3 length: 14 residues. Per the germline V gene, CDR1 is SGHDT and CDR2 is YYEEEE. The V end was cut by 3 bases, the J end by 4 bases, with 13 bases between. In DNA, the CDR3 is TGTGCCAGCAGCTACGGTTCCGGGGGAGAGACCCAGTACTTC. As protein: CASSYGSGGETQYF.

The chain uses TRBV21-1 and TRBJ2-4; the table gives TRBD1 as D, unverified against the DNA. TRBV21-1 is a known pseudogene. The CDR3 sequence is 18 residues long. The CDR3 region is CASSKTRTGGLRENIQYF. In nucleotides, the CDR3 is TGTGCCAGCAGCAAAACTAGGACAGGGGGCCTCAGGGAAAACATTCAGTACTTC.

The chain couples TRBV11-2 to TRBJ2-5; D may correspond to TRBD1 or TRBD2 (7 bases each). Trimming shortened V by 5 bases and J by 5 bases, and 18 bases separated the two germline ends. The CDR3 is 15 amino acids. CDR1 is SGHAT, CDR2 FQNNGV, per germline. The CDR3 is CASSLQGGIDETQYF. For the CDR3, the DNA is TGTGCCAGCAGCCTCCAGGGGGGGATAGATGAGACCCAGTACTTC.

Notes on this clone: Other DNA sequences in this specimen translate into the identical CDR3. The chain is built from TRBV10-2 and TRBJ2-3; TRBD2 matches 7 bases. CDR3 size: 14 residues. After removal of 0 bases from V and 3 bases from J, the junction contained 0 bases not matched to a gene. Germline V gene data show CDR1 as WSHSY and CDR2 as SAAADI. CDR3 coding DNA: TGCGCCAGCAGTGAGTCCGGGGGGACAGATACGCAGTATTTT. It yields the protein CASSESGGTDTQYF.

The CDR3 DNA sequence: TGTGCCAGTACCATCGGTTCGAAGTACACTGAAGCTTTCTTT. It yields the protein CASTIGSKYTEAFF. V and J are TRBV19 and TRBJ1-1; D gene unclear. In germline, CDR1 is LNHDA, CDR2 SQIVND (reference sequence). V dropped 7 bases and J dropped 3 bases, with 15 bases sitting between them. The CDR3 contains 14 residues.